This T cell receptor (beta chain) was captured in a study of graft-versus-host responses after intestinal transplantation. Study overall: Recipients were all induced with anti-thymocyte globulin, then given tacrolimus and steroids for approximately 3 years. Study results and caveats: In recipient marrow, GvH clones were found, and some appeared first in ileum or blood.

Comment on this clone: What it recognizes is unknown.

CDR1 is LGHNA and CDR2 is YSLEER in the germline V gene. This CDR3 has 16 residues. V shed 1 base and J shed 1 base, with 11 bases lying between them. Measured with immunoSEQ multiplex PCR; TCRdb has only the in-frame clones, and not every one. The table includes 39,000 or so clones, 93% detected once. The chain couples TRBV4-3 to TRBJ2-1, with D possibly TRBD2 on 5 matching bases. The sample in question was unstimulated CD8+ T cells sorted from spleen or lymph node cells, obtained before transplant. This TCR was sampled from a human donor who was the organ donor for an intestinal transplant. The CDR3 loop is CASSQVDRLSYNEQFF. The CDR3 bases are TGCGCCAGCAGCCAAGTAGACCGACTATCCTACAATGAGCAGTTCTTC.